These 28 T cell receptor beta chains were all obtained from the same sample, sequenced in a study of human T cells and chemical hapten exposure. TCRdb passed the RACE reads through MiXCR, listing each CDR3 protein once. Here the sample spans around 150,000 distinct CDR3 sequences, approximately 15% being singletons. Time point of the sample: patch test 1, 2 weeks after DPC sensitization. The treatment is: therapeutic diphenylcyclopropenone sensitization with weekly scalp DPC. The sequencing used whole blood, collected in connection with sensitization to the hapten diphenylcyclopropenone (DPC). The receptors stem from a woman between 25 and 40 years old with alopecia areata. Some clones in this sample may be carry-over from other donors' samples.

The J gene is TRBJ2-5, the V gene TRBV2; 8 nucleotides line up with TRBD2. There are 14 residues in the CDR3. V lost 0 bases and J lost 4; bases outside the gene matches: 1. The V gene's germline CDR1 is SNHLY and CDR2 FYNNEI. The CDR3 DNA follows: TGTGCCAGCAGTGAAGCGCTAGCGGGAGAGACCCAGTACTTC. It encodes CASSEALAGETQYF.

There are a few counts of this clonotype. The CDR3, as DNA: TGCGCCAGCAGCCAAGATACGGGACAGGGTATTGTCACCTCTGGGGCCAACGTCCTGACTTTC. Its translation is CASSQDTGQGIVTSGANVLTF. V gene TRBV4-3 combines with J gene TRBJ2-6; 9 bases line up with TRBD1. This CDR3 region has 21 residues. Germline assignment: CDR1 LGHNA and CDR2 YSLEER. V lost 0 bases, J lost 0 bases, and 12 bases stayed unmatched.

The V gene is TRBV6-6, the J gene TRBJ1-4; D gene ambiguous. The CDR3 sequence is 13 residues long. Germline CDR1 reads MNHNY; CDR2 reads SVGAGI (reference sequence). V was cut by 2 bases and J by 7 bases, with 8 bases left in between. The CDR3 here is CASSYTPGEKLFF. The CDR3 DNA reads TGTGCCAGCAGTTACACCCCCGGTGAAAAACTGTTTTTT.

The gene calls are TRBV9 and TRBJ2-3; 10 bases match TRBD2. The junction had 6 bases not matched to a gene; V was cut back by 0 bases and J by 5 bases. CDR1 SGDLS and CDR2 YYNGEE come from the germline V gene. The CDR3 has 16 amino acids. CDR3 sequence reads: CASSVEPSGRVDTQYF. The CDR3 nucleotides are TGTGCCAGCAGCGTAGAGCCTAGCGGGAGAGTAGATACGCAGTATTTT.

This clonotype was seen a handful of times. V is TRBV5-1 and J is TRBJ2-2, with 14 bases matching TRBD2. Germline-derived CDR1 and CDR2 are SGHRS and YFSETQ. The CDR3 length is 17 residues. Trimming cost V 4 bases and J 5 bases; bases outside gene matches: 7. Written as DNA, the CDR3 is TGCGCCAGCAGCGAGGGACTAGCGGGAGAATCGACCGGGGAGCTGTTTTTT. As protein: CASSEGLAGESTGELFF.

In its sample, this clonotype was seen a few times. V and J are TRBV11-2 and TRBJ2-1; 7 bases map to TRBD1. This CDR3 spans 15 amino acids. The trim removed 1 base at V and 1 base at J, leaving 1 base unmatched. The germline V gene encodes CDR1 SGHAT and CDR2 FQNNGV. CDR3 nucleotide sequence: TGTGCCAGCAGCTTAGTACAGGGGTCCTACAATGAGCAGTTCTTC. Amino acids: CASSLVQGSYNEQFF.

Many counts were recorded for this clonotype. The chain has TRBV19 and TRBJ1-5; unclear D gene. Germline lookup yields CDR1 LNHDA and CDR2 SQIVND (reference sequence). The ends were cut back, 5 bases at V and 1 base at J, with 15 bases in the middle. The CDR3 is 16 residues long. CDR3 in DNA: TGTGCCAGTAGTCTCGCGACGGGAGGGAGCAATCAGCCCCAGCATTTT. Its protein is CASSLATGGSNQPQHF.

The CDR3 coding sequence is TGCAGTGCTATTACAGGGGGCTACGAGCAGTACTTC. Amino acid sequence: CSAITGGYEQYF. V gene TRBV20-1 combines with J gene TRBJ2-7; 8 bases are a match to TRBD1. The trim removed 4 bases at V and 3 bases at J, leaving 2 bases unmatched. Germline CDR1 reads DFQATT; CDR2 reads SNEGSKA (reference sequence). This CDR3 is built from 12 residues.

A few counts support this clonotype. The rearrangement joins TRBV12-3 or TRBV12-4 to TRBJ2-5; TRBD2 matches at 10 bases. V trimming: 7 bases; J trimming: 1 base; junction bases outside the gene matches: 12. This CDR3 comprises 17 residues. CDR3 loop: CASKFEGTSGTQETQYF. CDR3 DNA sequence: TGTGCCAGCAAGTTTGAGGGAACTAGCGGGACCCAAGAGACCCAGTACTTC.

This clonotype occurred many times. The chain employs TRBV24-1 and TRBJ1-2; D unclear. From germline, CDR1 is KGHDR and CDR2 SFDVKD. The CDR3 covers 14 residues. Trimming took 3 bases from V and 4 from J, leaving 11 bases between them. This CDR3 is CATSDAGPVYGYTF. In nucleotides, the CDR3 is TGTGCCACCAGTGATGCCGGGCCTGTCTATGGCTACACCTTC.

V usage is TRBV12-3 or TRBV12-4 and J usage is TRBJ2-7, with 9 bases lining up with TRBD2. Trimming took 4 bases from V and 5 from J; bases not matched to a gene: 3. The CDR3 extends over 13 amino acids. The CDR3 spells CASSSSGKDEQYF. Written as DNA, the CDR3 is TGTGCCAGCAGTTCTAGCGGGAAAGACGAGCAGTACTTC.

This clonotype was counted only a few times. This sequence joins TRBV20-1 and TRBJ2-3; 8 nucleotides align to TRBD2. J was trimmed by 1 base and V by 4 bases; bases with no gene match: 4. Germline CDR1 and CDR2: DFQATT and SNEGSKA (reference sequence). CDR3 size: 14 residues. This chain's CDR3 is CSAKGREGTDTQYF. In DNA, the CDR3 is TGCAGTGCTAAAGGGCGGGAGGGCACAGATACGCAGTATTTT.

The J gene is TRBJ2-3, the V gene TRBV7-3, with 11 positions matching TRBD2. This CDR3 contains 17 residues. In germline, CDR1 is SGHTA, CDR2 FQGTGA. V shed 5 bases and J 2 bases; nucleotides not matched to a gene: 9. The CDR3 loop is CASSQGPSGGFTDTQYF. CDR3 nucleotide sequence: TGTGCCAGCAGCCAAGGGCCTAGCGGGGGGTTCACAGATACGCAGTATTTT.

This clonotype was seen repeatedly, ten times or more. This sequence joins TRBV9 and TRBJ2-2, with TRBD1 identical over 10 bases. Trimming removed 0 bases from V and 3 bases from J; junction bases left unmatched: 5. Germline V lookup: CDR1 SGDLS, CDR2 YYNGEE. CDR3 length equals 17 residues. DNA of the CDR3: TGTGCCAGCAGCGTAGGGGACAGGGGTCGCGACACCGGGGAGCTGTTTTTT. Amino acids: CASSVGDRGRDTGELFF.

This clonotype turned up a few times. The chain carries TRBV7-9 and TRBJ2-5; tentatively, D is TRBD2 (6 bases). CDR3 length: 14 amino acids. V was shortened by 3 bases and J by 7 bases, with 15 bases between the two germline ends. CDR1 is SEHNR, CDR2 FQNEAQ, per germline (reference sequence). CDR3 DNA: TGTGCCAGCAGCTTGGACGGGGGTTCGGTGACCCAGTACTTC. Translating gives CASSLDGGSVTQYF.

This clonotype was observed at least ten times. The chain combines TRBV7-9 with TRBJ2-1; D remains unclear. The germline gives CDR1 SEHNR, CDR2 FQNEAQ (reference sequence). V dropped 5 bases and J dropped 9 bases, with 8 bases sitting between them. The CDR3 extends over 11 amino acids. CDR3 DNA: TGTGCCAGCAGCAGGGCGCCTGAGCAGTTCTTC. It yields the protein CASSRAPEQFF.

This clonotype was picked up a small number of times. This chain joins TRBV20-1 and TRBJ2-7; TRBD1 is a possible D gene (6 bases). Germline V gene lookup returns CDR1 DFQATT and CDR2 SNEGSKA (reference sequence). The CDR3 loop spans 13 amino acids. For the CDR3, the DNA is TGCAGCCCGAGGGGGAGAGGGGGCTACGAGCAGTACTTC. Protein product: CSPRGRGGYEQYF.

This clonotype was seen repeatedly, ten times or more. The CDR3 here is CASSAVTEGIEQYF. For the CDR3, the DNA is TGTGCCAGCAGCGCGGTCACTGAGGGGATCGAGCAGTACTTC. The V call is TRBV7-6, the J call TRBJ2-7, with D tentatively TRBD1 or TRBD2 (5 bases each). V was shortened by 5 bases and J by 6 bases, with 17 bases between the two germline ends. The CDR3 has 14 amino acids. In germline, CDR1 is SGHVS, CDR2 FNYEAQ.

CDR3 bases: TGTGCCAGCAGCCTAGGACTAGCGGGAGGGATTGGGCGAGAGACCCAGTACTTC. Translation gives CASSLGLAGGIGRETQYF. The chain recombines TRBV7-2 with TRBJ2-5; 15 nucleotides agree with TRBD2. V trimming: 5 bases; J trimming: 4 bases; junction bases outside the gene matches: 11. The CDR3 contains 18 residues. The germline V gene encodes CDR1 SGHTA and CDR2 FQGNSA.

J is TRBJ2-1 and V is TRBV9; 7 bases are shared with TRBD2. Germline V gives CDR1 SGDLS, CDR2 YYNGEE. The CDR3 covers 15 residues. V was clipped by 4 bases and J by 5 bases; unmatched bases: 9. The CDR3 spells CASSTRDYPDNEQFF. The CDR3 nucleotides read TGTGCCAGCAGCACCAGGGACTACCCCGACAATGAGCAGTTCTTC.

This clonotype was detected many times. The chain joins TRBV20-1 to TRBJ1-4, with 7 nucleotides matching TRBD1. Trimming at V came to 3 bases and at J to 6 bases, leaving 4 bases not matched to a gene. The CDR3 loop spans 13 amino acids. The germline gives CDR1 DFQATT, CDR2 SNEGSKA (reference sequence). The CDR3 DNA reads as TGCAGTGCTAGGGGGCAGGGGGATGAAAAACTGTTTTTT. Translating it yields CSARGQGDEKLFF.

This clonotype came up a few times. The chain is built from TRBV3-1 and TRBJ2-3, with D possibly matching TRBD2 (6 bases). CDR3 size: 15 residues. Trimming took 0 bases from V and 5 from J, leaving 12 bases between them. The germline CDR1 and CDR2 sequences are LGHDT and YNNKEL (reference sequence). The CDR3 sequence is CASSQDNFGGDTQYF. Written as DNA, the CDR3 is TGTGCCAGCAGCCAAGACAACTTCGGGGGAGATACGCAGTATTTT.

CDR3 nucleotides: TGTGCCAGCTCCCTAGGGGACGGTCCCTACGAGCAGTACTTC. This sequence encodes CASSLGDGPYEQYF. V is TRBV18 and J is TRBJ2-7; D tentatively fits TRBD1 or TRBD2 (5 bases each). CDR3 length equals 14 residues. CDR1 is KGHSH and CDR2 is LQKENI in the germline V gene. The V and J ends lost 6 bases and 2 bases respectively, with 14 bases between them.

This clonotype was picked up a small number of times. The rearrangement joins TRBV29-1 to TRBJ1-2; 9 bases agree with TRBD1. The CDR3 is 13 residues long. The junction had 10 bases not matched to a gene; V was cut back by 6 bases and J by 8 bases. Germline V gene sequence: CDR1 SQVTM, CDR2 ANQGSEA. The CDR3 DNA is TGCAGCGTAACCCCCGGGACAGGGTTAGGCTACACCTTC. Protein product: CSVTPGTGLGYTF.

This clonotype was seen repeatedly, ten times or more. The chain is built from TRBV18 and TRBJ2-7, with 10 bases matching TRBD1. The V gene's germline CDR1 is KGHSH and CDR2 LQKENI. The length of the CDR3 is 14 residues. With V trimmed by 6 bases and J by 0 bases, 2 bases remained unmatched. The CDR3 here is CASSGTGVSYEQYF. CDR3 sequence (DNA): TGTGCCAGCTCCGGGACAGGGGTCTCCTACGAGCAGTACTTC. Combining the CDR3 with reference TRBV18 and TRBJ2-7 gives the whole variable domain NAGVMQNPRHLVRRRGQEARLRCSPMKGHSHVYWYRQLPEEGLKFMVYLQKENIIDESGMPKERFSAEFPKEGPSILRIQQVVRGDSAAYFCASSGTGVSYEQYFGPGTRLTVT.

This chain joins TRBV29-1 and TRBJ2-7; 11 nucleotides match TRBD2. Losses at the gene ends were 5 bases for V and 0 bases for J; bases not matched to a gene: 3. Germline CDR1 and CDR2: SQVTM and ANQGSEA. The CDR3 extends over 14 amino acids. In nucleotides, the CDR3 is TGCAGCGTTATAGCGGGAGGGAGCTCCTACGAGCAGTACTTC. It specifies CSVIAGGSSYEQYF.

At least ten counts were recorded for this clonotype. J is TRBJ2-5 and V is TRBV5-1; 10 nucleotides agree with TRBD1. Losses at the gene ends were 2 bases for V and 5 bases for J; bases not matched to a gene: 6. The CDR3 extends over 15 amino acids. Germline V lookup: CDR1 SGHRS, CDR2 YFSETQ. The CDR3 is CASSFSGQGYETQYF. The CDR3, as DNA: TGCGCCAGCAGCTTTTCGGGACAGGGGTACGAGACCCAGTACTTC. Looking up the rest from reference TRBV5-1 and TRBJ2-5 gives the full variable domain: KAGVTQTPRYLIKTRGQQVTLSCSPISGHRSVSWYQQTPGQGLQFLFEYFSETQRNKGNFPGRFSGRQFSNSRSEMNVSTLELGDSALYLCASSFSGQGYETQYFGPGTRLLVL.

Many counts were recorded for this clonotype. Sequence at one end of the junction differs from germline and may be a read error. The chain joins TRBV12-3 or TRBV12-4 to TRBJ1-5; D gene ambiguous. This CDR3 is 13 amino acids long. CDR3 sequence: CASSLAGDQPQHF. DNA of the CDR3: TGTGCCAGCAGCTTAGCAGGAGATCAGCCCCAGCATTTT.